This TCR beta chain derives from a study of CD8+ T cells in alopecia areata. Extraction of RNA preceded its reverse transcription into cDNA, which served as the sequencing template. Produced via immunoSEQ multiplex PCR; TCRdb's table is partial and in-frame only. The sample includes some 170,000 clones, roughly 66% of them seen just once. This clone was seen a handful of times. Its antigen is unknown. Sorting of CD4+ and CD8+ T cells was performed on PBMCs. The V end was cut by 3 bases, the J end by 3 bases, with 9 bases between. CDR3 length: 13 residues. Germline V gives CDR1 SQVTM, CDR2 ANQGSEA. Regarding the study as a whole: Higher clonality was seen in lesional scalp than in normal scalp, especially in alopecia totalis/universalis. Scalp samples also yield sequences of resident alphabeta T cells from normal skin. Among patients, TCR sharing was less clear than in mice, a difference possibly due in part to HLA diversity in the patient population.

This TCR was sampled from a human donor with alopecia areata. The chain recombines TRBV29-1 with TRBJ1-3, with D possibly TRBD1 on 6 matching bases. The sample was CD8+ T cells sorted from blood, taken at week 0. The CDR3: CSVDGGLGNTIYF. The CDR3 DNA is TGCAGCGTTGACGGGGGGCTTGGAAACACCATATATTTT.